This section outlines one T cell receptor beta chain sequence together with its context. This clonotype was counted a few times. Its target antigen remains unknown. One base away there is no much larger clone; base qualities are not given. Ficoll-Paque density gradient centrifugation was used to isolate PBMCs. This record comes from a study of T-cell memory formation after mild COVID-19 (dated by TCRdb to the early 2020s). As for the study more broadly: Most TCR sequence clusters were specific to one of the two donors. The cohort was made up of two young adult volunteers, one female and one male, who were previously healthy. T-cell clones expanding and contracting after mild COVID-19 in a couple of donors were tracked by longitudinal TCRalpha and TCRbeta repertoire sequencing.

Trimming takes 1 base from V and 2 bases from J, and the germline ends sit 7 bases apart. From a lookup of the germline V gene, CDR1 and CDR2 are SGHAT and FQNNGV. From the cysteine through the phenylalanine, the CDR3 covers 14 amino acids. Only the CDR3 region is kept as DNA, spanning 42 bases read in frame from base 1. What the authors observed across the whole study: Some responding clones were detected in pre-infection memory, which suggested that pre-existing cross-reactive memory T cells had joined the SARS-CoV-2 response. Only two mild cases were covered by the study, and larger cohorts that include severe cases with pre-infection samples were considered necessary. Contracting CD4+ clones were located mainly in the CM and EM memory subsets, whereas CD8+ clones were found to be enriched in EMRA. Balanced CD4/CD8 phenotypes were observed for clones contracting from day 15 to 85, whereas a bias towards CD4+ was observed for a second wave of clones expanding from day 15 to 37. SARS-CoV-2 specificity was not confirmed for the second-wave clones peaking on day 37.

The sequencer was an Illumina NovaSeq 6000. Using 5'RACE with constant-segment primers, TCRalpha and TCRbeta cDNA libraries were constructed, with sample barcodes and unique molecular identifiers added in the process. RNA was extracted from every sample with Trizol reagent. Amplification of the libraries took two PCR steps, and the second step added a second sample barcode plus Illumina TruSeq adapters. Sequencing of the libraries was done on an Illumina NovaSeq, producing 2 x 150 bp paired-end reads. Concerning the study's data processing: Demultiplexing of reads and collapsing into UMI-guided consensus sequences were performed with migec v1.2.7. Using mixcr v2.1.11, the UMI consensuses were aligned to TRA and TRB V and J templates and assembled into clonotypes. Clonotypes were classified as expanded or contracted when called significant by both edgeR and NoisET, with noise models trained on biological replicates. For edgeR calls, the cutoffs were a false discovery rate-adjusted p below 0.01 and a log2 fold-change threshold of 1. As an exploratory analysis of dynamics, PCA with hierarchical clustering was applied to max-normalized trajectories of the 1000 most abundant clonotypes. Separately sequenced CD4+ and CD8+ repertoires were used to assign the CD4 or CD8 phenotype of responding clones. Starting from the raw public reads, TCRdb applied fastp trimming at Q25, assembled clones with MiXCR and retained in-frame beta chains. Each CDR3 protein appears once, grouped with its most common genes and DNA. The V and J calls and clone size are TCRdb's, not the authors'. A total of under 300,000 distinct CDR3 sequences appear in this sample, about 16% of them only once. The top ten constitute 3.5% to 4% of the sample.

The chain was built from TRBV11-2 and TRBJ2-3, with the D gene not clear enough to name. The specimen was PBMCs or a T cell subset sorted from them (not recorded which). This receptor was identified in a man aged 18 to 35 who had mild COVID-19 (a few samples of this study predate the infection). The sample titles of this study are shuffled in the database, so cell type and time point are left out; the donor was told from shared clones. The DNA reads as follows: TGTGCCAGCAGCTTAGTTGCGCCCACAGATACGCAGTATTTT. This yields the protein CASSLVAPTDTQYF.